These T cell receptor beta chains were read from a single sample in a study of T cells in Graves' hyperthyroidism and ophthalmopathy. TCRdb recomputed calls from the multiplex PCR reads with MiXCR, one row per CDR3 protein. The data contain some 50,000 distinct CDR3 sequences, around half of them singletons. The sequenced material came from blood. The receptor source for this set is a woman between 50 and 59 years old with Graves' ophthalmopathy. CDR3s include the opening cysteine and the closing phenylalanine or tryptophan. The D gene is left open where the match is weak. Where a row states a size, it is once, few, many or the class of an expanded clone; other rows omit it.

.	TRBV2	TRBJ2-1	.	CASSVGGRDEQFF	TGTGCCAGCAGTGTTGGGGGAAGGGATGAGCAGTTCTTC
many	TRBV7-9	TRBJ2-5	TRBD2	CASSLETSSETQYF	TGTGCCAGCAGCTTAGAGACTAGCTCTGAGACCCAGTACTTC
many	TRBV5-4	TRBJ1-1	.	CASSLAGAYSEAFF	TGTGCCAGCAGCTTGGCCGGGGCATATTCTGAAGCTTTCTTT
many	TRBV27	TRBJ2-2	.	CASGGVSYTGELFF	TGTGCCTCTGGGGGAGTATCGTACACCGGGGAGCTGTTTTTT
.	TRBV20-1	TRBJ2-3	TRBD2	CSAKIAGANNEQYF	TGCAGTGCTAAAATTGCGGGAGCGAACAATGAGCAGTATTTT
.	TRBV7-2	TRBJ1-5	TRBD1	CASSTTGVEPQHF	TGTGCCAGCAGTACCACAGGGGTAGAGCCCCAGCATTTT
many	TRBV6-5	TRBJ1-5	.	CASSLGVRQPQHF	TGTGCCAGCAGTTTAGGGGTTCGGCAGCCCCAGCATTTT
.	TRBV20-1	TRBJ1-6	.	CSARTGSYNSPLHF	TGCAGTGCTAGAACAGGCTCCTATAATTCACCCCTCCACTTT
.	TRBV9	TRBJ1-2	TRBD1	CASSLDRGGYTF	TGTGCCAGCAGTCTGGACAGGGGGGGCTACACCTTC
.	TRBV9	TRBJ1-4	.	CASSLTGQGSEKLFF	TGTGCCAGCAGCCTCACTGGGCAGGGATCTGAAAAACTGTTTTTT
many	TRBV5-6	TRBJ2-7	.	CASSSAGSLEQYF	TGTGCCAGCAGCTCAGCAGGGTCTCTTGAGCAGTACTTC
many	TRBV11-3	TRBJ2-7	TRBD1	CASSPRTGVDEQYF	TGTGCCAGCAGCCCAAGGACAGGGGTCGACGAGCAGTACTTC
many	TRBV24-1	TRBJ2-1	.	CATSDFTADNEQFF	TGTGCCACCAGTGATTTTACAGCCGACAATGAGCAGTTCTTC
few	TRBV6-2/TRBV6-3	TRBJ2-1	.	CASEGQGGDNEQFF	TGTGCCAGCGAGGGGCAGGGGGGGGACAATGAGCAGTTCTTC
.	TRBV7-2	TRBJ2-7	TRBD2	CASSLRAGGLYEQYF	TGTGCCAGCAGCTTAAGGGCGGGGGGATTGTACGAGCAGTACTTC